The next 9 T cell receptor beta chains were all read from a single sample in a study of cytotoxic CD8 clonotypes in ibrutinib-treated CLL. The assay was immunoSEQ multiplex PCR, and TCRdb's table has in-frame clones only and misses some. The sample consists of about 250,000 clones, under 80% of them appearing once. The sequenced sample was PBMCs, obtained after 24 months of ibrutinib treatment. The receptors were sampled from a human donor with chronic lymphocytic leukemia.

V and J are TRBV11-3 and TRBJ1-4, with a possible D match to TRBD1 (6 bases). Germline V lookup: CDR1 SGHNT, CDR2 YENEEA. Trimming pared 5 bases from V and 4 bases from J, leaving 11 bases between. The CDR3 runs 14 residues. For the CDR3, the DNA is TGTGCCAGCAGCCTCAGGGGCAATAATGAAAAACTGTTTTTT. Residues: CASSLRGNNEKLFF. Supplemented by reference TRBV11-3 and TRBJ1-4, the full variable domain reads EAGVVQSPRYKIIEKKQPVAFWCNPISGHNTLYWYLQNLGQGPELLIRYENEEAVDDSQLPKDRFSAERLKGVDSTLKIQPAELGDSAVYLCASSLRGNNEKLFFGSGTQLSVL.

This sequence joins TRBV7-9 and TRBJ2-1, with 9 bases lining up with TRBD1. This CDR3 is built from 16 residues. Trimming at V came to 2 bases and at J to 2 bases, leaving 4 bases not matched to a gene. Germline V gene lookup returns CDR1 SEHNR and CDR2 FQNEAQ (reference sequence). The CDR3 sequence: CASSLRGQGAYNEQFF. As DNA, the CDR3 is TGTGCCAGCAGCTTACGGGGACAGGGAGCCTACAATGAGCAGTTCTTC. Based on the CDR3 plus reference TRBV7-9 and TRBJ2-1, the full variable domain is DTGVSQNPRHKITKRGQNVTFRCDPISEHNRLYWYRQTLGQGPEFLTYFQNEAQLEKSRLLSDRFSAERPKGSFSTLEIQRTEQGDSAMYLCASSLRGQGAYNEQFFGPGTRLTVL.

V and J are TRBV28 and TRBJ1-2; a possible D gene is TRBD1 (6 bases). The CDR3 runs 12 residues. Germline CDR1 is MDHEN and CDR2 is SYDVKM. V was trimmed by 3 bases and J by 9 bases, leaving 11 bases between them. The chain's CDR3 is CASSLGGHRYTF. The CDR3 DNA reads TGTGCCAGCAGTTTGGGGGGGCACCGCTACACCTTC.

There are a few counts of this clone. CDR3 loop: CASSLSAVNTEAFF. The CDR3 nucleotides read TGTGCCAGCAGTTTATCAGCCGTGAACACTGAAGCTTTCTTT. This chain joins TRBV27 and TRBJ1-1; D is uncertain. The CDR3 consists of 14 residues. The germline CDR1 and CDR2 sequences are MNHEY and SMNVEV (reference sequence). The V end was cut by 0 bases, the J end by 0 bases, with 5 bases between.

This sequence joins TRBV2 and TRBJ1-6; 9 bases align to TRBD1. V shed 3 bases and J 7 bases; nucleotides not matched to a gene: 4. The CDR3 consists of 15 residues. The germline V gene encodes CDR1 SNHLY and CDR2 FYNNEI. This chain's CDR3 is CASSEWDRVNSPLHF. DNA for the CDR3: TGTGCCAGCAGTGAGTGGGACAGGGTGAATTCACCCCTCCACTTT.

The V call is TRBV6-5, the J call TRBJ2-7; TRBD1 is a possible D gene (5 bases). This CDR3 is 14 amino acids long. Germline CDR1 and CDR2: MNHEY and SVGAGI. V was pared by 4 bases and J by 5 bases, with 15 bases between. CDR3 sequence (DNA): TGTGCCAGCAGTTTGAAGAGCAGGGTCCACGAGCAGTACTTC. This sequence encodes CASSLKSRVHEQYF.

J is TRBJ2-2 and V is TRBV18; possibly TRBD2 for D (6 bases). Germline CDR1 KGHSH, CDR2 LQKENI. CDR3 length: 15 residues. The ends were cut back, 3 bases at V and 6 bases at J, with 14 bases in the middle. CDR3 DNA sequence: TGTGCCAGCTCACCCCAATGGGAGGTCTCCGGGGAGCTGTTTTTT. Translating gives CASSPQWEVSGELFF. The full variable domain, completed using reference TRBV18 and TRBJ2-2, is NAGVMQNPRHLVRRRGQEARLRCSPMKGHSHVYWYRQLPEEGLKFMVYLQKENIIDESGMPKERFSAEFPKEGPSILRIQQVVRGDSAAYFCASSPQWEVSGELFFGEGSRLTVL.

The CDR3 sequence is CASSSLRGGSVKFF. The CDR3, as DNA: TGTGCCAGCAGCTCCCTCCGTGGCGGGAGTGTAAAGTTCTTC. The rearrangement links TRBV11-2 to TRBJ2-1, with TRBD2 matching 7 bases. In germline, CDR1 is SGHAT, CDR2 FQNNGV. Trimming cost V 4 bases and J 14 bases; bases outside gene matches: 14. This CDR3 is 14 amino acids long.

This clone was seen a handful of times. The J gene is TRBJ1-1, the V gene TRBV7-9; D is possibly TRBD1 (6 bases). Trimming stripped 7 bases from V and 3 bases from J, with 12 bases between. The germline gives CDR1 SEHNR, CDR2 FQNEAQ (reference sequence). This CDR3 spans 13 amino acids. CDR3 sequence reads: CASTIEGDTEAFF. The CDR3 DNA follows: TGTGCCAGCACTATAGAGGGGGACACTGAAGCTTTCTTT.